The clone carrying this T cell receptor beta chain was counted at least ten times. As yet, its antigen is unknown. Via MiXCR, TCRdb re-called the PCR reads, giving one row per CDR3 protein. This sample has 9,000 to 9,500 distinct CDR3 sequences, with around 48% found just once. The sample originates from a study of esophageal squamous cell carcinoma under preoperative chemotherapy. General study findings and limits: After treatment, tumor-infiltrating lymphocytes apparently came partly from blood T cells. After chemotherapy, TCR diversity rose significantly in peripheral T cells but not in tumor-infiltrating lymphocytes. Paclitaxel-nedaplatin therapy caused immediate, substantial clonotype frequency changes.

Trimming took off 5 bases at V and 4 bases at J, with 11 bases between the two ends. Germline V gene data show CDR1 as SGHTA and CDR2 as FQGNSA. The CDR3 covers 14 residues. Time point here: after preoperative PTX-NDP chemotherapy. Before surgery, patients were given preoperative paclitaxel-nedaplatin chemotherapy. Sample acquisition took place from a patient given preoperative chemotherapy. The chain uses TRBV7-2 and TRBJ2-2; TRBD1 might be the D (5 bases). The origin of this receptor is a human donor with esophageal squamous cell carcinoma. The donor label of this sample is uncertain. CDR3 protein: CASSAARGTGELFF. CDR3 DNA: TGTGCCAGCAGCGCCGCTAGGGGCACCGGGGAGCTGTTTTTT.